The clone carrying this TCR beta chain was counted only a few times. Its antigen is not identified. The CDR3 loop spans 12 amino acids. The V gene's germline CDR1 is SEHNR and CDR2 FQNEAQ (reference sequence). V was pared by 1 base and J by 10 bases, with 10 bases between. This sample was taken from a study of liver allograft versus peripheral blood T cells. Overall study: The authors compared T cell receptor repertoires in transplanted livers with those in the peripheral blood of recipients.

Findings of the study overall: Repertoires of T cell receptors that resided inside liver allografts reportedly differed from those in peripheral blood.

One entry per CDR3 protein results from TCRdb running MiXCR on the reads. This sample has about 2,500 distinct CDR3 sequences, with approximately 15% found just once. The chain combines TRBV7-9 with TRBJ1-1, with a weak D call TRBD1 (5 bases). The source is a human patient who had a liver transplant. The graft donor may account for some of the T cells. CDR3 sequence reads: CASSLGGGRAFF. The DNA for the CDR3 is TGTGCCAGCAGCTTAGGGGGGGGTCGAGCTTTCTTT.